This T cell receptor (beta chain) is drawn from a study of tumor and adjacent non-tumor tissue in lung cancer. A modified ARM-PCR protocol with three rounds of nested PCR amplified TCRbeta. TCRdb analysed the multiplex PCR reads with MiXCR anew, one entry per CDR3 protein. The sample lists 100,000 to 120,000 distinct CDR3 sequences, over 75% occurring once. Overall study findings and caveats: Tumor tissue had significantly higher TCR diversity than normal lung. Normal lung showed higher cumulative top 100 clone frequency than tumor.

Concerning this clonotype itself: The antigen remains undetermined. Its ends do not fully match the called genes, so a read error is possible.

The germline gives CDR1 GTSNPN, CDR2 SVGIG (reference sequence). The CDR3 loop spans 13 amino acids. No cell sorting was done before RNA was extracted from the tissue. This clonotype originated in a man in his sixties or seventies with non-small cell lung cancer. Sequencing was performed on lung tumor tissue. The chain combines TRBV30 with TRBJ2-2; a possible D gene is TRBD1 (5 bases). The chain's CDR3 is CVWSRTNTGELFF. Written as DNA, the CDR3 is TGTGTCTGGAGTAGGACAAACACCGGGGAGCTGTTTTTT.